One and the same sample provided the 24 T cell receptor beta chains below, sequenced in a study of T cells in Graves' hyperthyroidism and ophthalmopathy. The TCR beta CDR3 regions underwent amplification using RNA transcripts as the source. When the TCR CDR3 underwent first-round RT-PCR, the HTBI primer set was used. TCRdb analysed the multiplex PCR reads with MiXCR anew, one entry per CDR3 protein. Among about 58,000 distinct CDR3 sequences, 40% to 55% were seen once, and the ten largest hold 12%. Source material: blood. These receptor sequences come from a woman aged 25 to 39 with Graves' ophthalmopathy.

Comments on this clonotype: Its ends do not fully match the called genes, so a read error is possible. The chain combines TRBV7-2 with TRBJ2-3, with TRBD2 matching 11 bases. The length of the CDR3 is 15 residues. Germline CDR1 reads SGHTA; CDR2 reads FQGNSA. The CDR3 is CAGSLTSGVGDTQYF. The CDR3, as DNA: TGTGCCGGCAGCCTGACTAGCGGGGTCGGAGATACGCAGTATTTT.

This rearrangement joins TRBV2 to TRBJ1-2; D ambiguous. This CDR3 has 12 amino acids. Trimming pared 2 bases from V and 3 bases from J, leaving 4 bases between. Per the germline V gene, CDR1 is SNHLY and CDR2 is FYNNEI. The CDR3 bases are TGTGCCAGCAGTGAAAGGGACTATGGCTACACCTTC. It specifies CASSERDYGYTF.

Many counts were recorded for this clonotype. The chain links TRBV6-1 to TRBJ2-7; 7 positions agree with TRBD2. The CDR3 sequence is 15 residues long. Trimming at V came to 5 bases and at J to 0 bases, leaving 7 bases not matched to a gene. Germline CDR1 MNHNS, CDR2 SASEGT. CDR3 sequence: CASSKGGSDSYEQYF. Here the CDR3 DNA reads TGTGCCAGCAGTAAGGGCGGGAGCGACTCCTACGAGCAGTACTTC.

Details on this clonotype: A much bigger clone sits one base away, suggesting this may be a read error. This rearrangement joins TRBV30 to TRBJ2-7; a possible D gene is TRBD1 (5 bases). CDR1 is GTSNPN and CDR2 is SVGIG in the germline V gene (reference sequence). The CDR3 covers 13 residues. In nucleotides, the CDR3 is TGTGCCTGGAATTTGGGTCGGACAACCGAGCTGTACTTC. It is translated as CAWNLGRTTELYF.

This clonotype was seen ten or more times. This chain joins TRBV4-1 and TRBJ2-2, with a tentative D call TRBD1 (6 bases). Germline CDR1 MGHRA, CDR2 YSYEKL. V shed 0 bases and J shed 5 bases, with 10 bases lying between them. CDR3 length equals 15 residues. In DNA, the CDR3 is TGCGCCAGCAGCCAAGAACACAGGGCGACCGGGGAGCTGTTTTTT. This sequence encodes CASSQEHRATGELFF.

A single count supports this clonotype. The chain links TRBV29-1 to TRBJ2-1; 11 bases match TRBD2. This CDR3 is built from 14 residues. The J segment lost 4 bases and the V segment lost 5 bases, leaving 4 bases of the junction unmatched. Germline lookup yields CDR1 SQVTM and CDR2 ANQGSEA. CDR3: CSVQTSGSYNEQFF. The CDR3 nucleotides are TGCAGCGTTCAAACTAGCGGGAGTTACAATGAGCAGTTCTTC.

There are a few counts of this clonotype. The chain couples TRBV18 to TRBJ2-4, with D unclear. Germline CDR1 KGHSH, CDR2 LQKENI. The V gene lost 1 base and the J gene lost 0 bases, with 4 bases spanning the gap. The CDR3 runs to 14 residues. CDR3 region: CASSPRTAKNIQYF. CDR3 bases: TGTGCCAGCTCACCACGGACAGCCAAAAACATTCAGTACTTC.

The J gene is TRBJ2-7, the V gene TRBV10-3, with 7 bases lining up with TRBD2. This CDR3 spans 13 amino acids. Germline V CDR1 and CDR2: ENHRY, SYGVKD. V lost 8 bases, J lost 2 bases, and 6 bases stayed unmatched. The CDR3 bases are TGTGCCATCTCCACGGGGGGAGCCTACGAGCAGTACTTC. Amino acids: CAISTGGAYEQYF.

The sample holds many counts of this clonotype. The CDR3 bases are TGTGCCATCGGGGGTAGGGAACTGCGTGGCTACACCTTC. This codes for CAIGGRELRGYTF. This chain connects TRBV19 to TRBJ1-2, with D perhaps TRBD1 (5 bases). The CDR3 sequence is 13 residues long. Germline V gene lookup returns CDR1 LNHDA and CDR2 SQIVND (reference sequence). V lost 10 bases and J 7 bases, leaving 19 bases between the germline ends.

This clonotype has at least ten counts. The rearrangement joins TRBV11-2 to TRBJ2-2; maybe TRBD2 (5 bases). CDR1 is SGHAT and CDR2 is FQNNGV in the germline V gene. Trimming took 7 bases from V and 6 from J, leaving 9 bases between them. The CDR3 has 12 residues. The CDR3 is CASNPRAGELFF. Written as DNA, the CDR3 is TGTGCCAGCAACCCGCGGGCCGGGGAGCTGTTTTTT.

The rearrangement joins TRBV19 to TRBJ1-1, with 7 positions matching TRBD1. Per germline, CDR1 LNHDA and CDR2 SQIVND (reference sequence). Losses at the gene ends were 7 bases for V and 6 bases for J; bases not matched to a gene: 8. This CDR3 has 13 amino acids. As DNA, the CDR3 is TGTGCCAGTACGGGACAGCTTTCGGCTGAAGCTTTCTTT. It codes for CASTGQLSAEAFF.

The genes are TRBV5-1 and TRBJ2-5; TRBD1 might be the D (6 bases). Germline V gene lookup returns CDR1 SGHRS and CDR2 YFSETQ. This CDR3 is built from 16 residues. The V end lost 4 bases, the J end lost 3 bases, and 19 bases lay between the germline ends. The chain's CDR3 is CASSRVEQGREETQYF. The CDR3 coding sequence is TGCGCCAGCAGCAGGGTTGAACAGGGTCGGGAAGAGACCCAGTACTTC.

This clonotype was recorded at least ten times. The CDR3 nucleotides read TGCGCCAGCAGCCAAGGCCCGGCCGGCGGGATCTACAATGAGCAGTTCTTC. Encoded protein: CASSQGPAGGIYNEQFF. The V call is TRBV4-1, the J call TRBJ2-1; D perhaps matches TRBD2 (6 bases). The CDR3 covers 17 residues. Germline V gene data show CDR1 as MGHRA and CDR2 as YSYEKL. V was pared by 1 base and J by 3 bases, with 16 bases between.

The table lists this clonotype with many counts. The DNA for the CDR3 is TGTGCCAGCAGCTTACAGGCCACTGCCTACAATGAGCAGTTCTTC. It codes for CASSLQATAYNEQFF. The chain links TRBV7-2 to TRBJ2-1; D not certain. This CDR3 is 15 amino acids long. V lost 2 bases and J lost 2, with 10 bases in between. In germline, CDR1 is SGHTA, CDR2 FQGNSA.

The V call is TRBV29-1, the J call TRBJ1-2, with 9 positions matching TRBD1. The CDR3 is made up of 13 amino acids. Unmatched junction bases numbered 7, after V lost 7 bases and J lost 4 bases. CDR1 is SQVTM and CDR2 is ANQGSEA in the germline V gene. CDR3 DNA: TGCAGCGGCTCCGGGACAGGGAGCTATGGCTACACCTTC. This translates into CSGSGTGSYGYTF.

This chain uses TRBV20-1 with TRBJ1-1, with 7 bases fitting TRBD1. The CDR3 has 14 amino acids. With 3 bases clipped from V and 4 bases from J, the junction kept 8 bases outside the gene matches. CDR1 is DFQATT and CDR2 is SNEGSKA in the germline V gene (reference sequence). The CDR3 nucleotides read TGCAGTGCTAGCCGACAGGGATCGGGCACTGAAGCTTTCTTT. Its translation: CSASRQGSGTEAFF.

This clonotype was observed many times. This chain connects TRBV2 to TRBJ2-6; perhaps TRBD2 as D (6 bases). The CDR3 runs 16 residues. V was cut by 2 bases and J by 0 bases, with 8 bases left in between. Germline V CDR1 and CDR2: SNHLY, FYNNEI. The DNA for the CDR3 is TGTGCCAGCAGTGAATACGGGGGCTCTGGGGCCAACGTCCTGACTTTC. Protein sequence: CASSEYGGSGANVLTF.

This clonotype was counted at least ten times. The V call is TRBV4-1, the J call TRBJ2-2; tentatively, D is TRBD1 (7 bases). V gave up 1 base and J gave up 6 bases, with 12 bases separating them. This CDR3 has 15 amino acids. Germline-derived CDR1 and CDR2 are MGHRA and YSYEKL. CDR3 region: CASSQADREAGELFF. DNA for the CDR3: TGCGCCAGCAGCCAAGCCGACAGGGAGGCCGGGGAGCTGTTTTTT.

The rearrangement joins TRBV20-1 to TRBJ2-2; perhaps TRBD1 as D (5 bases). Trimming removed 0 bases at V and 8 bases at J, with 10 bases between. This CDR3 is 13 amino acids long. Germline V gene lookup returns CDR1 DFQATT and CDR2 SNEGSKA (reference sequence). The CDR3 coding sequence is TGCAGTGCTAGAGATCAAAGGACAGGGGAGCTGTTTTTT. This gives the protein CSARDQRTGELFF.

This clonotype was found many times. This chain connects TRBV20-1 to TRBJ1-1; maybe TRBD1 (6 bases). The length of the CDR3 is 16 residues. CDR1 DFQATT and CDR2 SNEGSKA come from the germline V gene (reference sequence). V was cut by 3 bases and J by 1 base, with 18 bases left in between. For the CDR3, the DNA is TGCAGTGCTAGGGATACAGGGAGGCTGGCGAACACTGAAGCTTTCTTT. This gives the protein CSARDTGRLANTEAFF.

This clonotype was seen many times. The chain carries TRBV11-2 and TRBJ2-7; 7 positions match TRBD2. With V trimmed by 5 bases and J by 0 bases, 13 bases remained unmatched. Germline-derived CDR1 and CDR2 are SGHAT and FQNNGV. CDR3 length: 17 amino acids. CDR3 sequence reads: CASSPPSIAGFSYEQYF. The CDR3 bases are TGTGCCAGCAGCCCCCCCTCTATAGCGGGCTTCTCCTACGAGCAGTACTTC.

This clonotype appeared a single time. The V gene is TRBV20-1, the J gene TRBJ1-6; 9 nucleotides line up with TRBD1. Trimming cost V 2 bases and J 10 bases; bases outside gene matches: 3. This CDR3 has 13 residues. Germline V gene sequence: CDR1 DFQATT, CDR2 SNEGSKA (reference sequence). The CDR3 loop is CSARRTGDSPLHF. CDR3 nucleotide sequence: TGCAGTGCTAGAAGGACAGGGGACTCACCCCTCCACTTT.

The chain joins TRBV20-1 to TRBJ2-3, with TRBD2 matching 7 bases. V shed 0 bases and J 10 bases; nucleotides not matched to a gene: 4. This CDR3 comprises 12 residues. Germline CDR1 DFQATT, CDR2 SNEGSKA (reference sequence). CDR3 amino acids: CSARDQRDAQYF. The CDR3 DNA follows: TGCAGTGCTAGAGATCAGCGGGACGCGCAGTATTTT.

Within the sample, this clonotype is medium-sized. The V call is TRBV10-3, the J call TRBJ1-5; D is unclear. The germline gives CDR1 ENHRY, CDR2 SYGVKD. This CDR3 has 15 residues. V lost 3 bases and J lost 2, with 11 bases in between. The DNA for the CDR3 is TGTGCCATCAGTGAAACAGAAGGAGGCAATCAGCCCCAGCATTTT. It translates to CAISETEGGNQPQHF.